This T cell receptor beta chain was recovered during a study of vaccination effects on CD4 cells after COVID-19. The overall study: Relative to the second dose, post-vaccine samples were obtained a median of 72 days later. Study-wide results and caveats: In the late period after vaccination, infection- and vaccine-induced clones contracted markedly.

This clone was seen once. As yet, its antigen is unknown. Generated by immunoSEQ multiplex PCR, the TCRdb table keeps only in-frame clones and is missing some. Among about 61,000 clones listed, 73% were seen once. The CDR3 consists of 14 residues. The germline CDR1 and CDR2 sequences are MNHEY and SVGAGI. Trimming cost V 4 bases and J 1 base, with 8 bases left between them. Within the ViraFEST assay, antigen-specific CD4+ T cells underwent expansion with viral peptide pools prior to sequencing. CD4+ T cells were isolated after approximately 10 days of culture. Subjects were given two BNT162b2 or mRNA-1273 vaccine doses. Neither prior SARS-CoV-2 infection nor positive nucleocapsid antibodies were present in the vaccine recipients. A half-medium replacement with IL-2 medium was carried out on days 3 and 7.

The receptor comes from a human donor who received a COVID-19 vaccine. The rearrangement links TRBV6-5 to TRBJ2-4, with D possibly being TRBD1 (5 bases). Specimen: CD4+ T cells from PBMCs cultured with HCoV-229E spike peptides, collected after COVID-19 vaccination. CDR3: CASSLDSAKNIQYF. CDR3 coding DNA: TGTGCCAGCAGTTTAGACAGTGCCAAAAACATTCAGTACTTC.